The TCR beta chain described here comes from a study of a mutant IDH1 vaccine in newly diagnosed glioma (dated by TCRdb to 2020 to 2022). About the full investigation: Vaccination began 4-6 weeks after radiotherapy alone, or alongside temozolomide cycles in the chemotherapy-containing groups. Before enrollment, patients had received standard therapy of radiotherapy alone, temozolomide alone, or radiochemotherapy with temozolomide; most received the combination. Peripheral blood samples were drawn at six visits, namely V03 (baseline), V05, V07, V10, V12 and V13. The 32 treated patients were 62.5% male and around 40% female, with a mean age of around 40 years. Longitudinal TCRB deep sequencing was done for some 26 treated patients, wherever samples were available for exploratory analyses. The week-35 safety follow-up was designated visit V12, and the week-47 end of study was designated visit V13.

What the time point label conveys for this sample: week 47, end of study. Each vaccine dose, consisting of 300 ug of a 20-mer mutant IDH1 peptide in Montanide, was administered subcutaneously with topical imiquimod. Eight vaccinations were administered to patients in weeks 1, 3, 5, 7, 11, 15, 19 and 23, corresponding to visits V03 through V10. The donors had newly diagnosed IDH1-mutant astrocytomas of WHO grade 3 or 4 that showed loss of nuclear ATRX. The samples were drawn from NOA16, a multicentre, single-arm, open-label phase I trial in Germany that tested a mutant IDH1 peptide vaccine in humans for the first time. Genomic DNA for TCRB sequencing was isolated from EDTA blood with the DNeasy Blood and Tissue Kit. Paper-wide results and their limitations: Pseudoprogression appeared unrelated to alterations in the top peripheral T cell clonotypes detected by TCRB sequencing. Across multiple MHC alleles, vaccine-induced immune responses were seen in approximately 93% of patients. Selection of PBMC samples for TCRB deep sequencing was based on availability. The authors noted that analyses of patient blood samples could not be reproduced because of sample limitations.

A word on this clone: Its target antigen remains unknown. Base quality data are lacking; no much larger clone is found one base away.

Library preparation was by the immunoSEQ multiplex PCR assay. Rearranged TCR beta chain sequences were amplified using the hsTCRB Kit according to the manufacturer's protocol. TCRB libraries were sequenced on an Illumina MiSeq. Per the original workflow: The kit vendor's proprietary platform handled demultiplexing, trimming and gene mapping. The source is immuneACCESS, and TCRdb retained only in-frame sequences with V and J called. Part of the clones is not carried over; for the studies checked, unresolved V genes explain less than half of this, and the remainder is unexplained. For V, J and clone size, that table is used; D and trimming come from the DNA. The sample table records about 94,000 clones; around 92% of these occur just once. The top ten clones comprise around 0.73% of the sample. V is reduced by 0 bases and J by 5 bases, leaving a spacing of 11 bases between them. As encoded in the germline V gene, CDR1 is SGHRS while CDR2 is YFSETQ. The CDR3 contains 15 residues, cysteine and phenylalanine counted. Kept here is only the CDR3 DNA, which spans 45 bases and is read in frame from base 1.

In this chain, TRBV5-1 is recombined with TRBJ2-2, and possibly TRBD1, on 6 matching bases. The sample here was PBMCs, taken from a glioma patient whose treatment included an IDH1 peptide vaccine. The sequence came from a woman in her fifties or sixties with glioma. This receptor carries the CDR3 CASSLGPRGTGELFF. The nucleotide sequence reads TGCGCCAGCAGCTTGGGGCCCAGGGGAACCGGGGAGCTGTTTTTT.